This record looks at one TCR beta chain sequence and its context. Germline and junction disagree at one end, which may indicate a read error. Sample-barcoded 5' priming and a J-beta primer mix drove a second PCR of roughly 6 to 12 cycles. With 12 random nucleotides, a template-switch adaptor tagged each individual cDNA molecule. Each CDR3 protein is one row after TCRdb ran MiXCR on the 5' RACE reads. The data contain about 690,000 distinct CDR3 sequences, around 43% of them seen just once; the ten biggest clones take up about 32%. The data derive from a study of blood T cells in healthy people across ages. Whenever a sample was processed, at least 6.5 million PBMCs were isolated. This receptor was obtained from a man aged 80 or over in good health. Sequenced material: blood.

The CDR3 loop reads CASSLGGSWLEETQYF. In DNA form, the CDR3 reads TGTGCTAGCAGCTTAGGGGGGAGTTGGTTGGAAGAGACCCAGTACTTC. The chain links TRBV7-7 to TRBJ2-5, with D perhaps given as TRBD1 or TRBD2 (6 bases each). The V gene's germline CDR1 is SSHAT and CDR2 FNYEAQ (reference sequence). CDR3 length: 16 residues.